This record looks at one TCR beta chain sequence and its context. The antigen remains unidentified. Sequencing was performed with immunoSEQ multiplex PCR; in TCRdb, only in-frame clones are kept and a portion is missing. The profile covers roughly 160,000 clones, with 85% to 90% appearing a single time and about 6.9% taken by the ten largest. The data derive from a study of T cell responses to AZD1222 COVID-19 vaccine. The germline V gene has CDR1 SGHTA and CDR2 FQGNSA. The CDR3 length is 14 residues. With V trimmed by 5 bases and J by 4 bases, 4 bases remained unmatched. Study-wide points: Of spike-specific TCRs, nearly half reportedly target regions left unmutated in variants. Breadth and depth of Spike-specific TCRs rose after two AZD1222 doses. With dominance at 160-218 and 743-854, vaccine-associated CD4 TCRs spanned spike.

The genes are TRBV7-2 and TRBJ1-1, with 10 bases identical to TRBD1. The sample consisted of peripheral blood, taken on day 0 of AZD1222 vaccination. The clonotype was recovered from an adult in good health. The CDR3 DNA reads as TGTGCCAGCAGCCTCCGGACAGGGGGCACTGAAGCTTTCTTT. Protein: CASSLRTGGTEAFF.